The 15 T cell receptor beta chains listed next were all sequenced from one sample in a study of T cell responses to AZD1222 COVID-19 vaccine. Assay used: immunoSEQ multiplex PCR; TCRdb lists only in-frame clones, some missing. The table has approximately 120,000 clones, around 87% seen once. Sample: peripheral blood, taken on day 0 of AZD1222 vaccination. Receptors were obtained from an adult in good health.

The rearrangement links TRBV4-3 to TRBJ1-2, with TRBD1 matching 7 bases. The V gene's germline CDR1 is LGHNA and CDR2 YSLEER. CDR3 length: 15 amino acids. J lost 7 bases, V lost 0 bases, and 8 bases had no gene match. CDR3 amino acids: CASSQDLAGGRGYTF. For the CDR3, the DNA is TGCGCCAGCAGCCAAGATCTCGCAGGGGGACGTGGCTACACCTTC.

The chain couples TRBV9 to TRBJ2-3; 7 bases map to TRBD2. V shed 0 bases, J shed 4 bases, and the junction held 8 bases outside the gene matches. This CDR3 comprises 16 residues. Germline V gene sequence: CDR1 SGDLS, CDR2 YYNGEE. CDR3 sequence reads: CASSVATSGTSDTQYF. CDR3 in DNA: TGTGCCAGCAGCGTAGCTACGAGCGGGACTTCAGATACGCAGTATTTT.

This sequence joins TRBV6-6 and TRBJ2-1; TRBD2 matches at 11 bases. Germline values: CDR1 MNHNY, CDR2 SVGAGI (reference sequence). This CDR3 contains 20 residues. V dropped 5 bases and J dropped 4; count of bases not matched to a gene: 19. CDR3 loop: CASSQRMTSGISLRYNEQFF. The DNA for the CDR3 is TGTGCCAGCAGTCAGAGAATGACTAGCGGGATTTCTCTCCGTTACAATGAGCAGTTCTTC.

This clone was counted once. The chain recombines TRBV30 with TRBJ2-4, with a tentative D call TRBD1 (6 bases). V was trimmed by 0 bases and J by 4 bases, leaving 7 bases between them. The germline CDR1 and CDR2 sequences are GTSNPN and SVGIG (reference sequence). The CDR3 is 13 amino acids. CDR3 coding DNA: TGTGCCTGGAGTGTTCAGGGGAAAAACATTCAGTACTTC. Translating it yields CAWSVQGKNIQYF. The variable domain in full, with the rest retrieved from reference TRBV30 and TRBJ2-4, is SQTIHQWPATLVQPVGSPLSLECTVEGTSNPNLYWYRQAAGRGLQLLFYSVGIGQISSEVPQNLSASRPQDRQFILSSKKLLLSDSGFYLCAWSVQGKNIQYFGAGTRLSVL.

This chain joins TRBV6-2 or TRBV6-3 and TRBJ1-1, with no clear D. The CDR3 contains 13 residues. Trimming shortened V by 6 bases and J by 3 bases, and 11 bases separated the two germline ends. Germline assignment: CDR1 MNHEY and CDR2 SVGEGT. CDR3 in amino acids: CASSSQEDTEAFF. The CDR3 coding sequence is TGTGCCAGCAGCTCCCAGGAGGACACTGAAGCTTTCTTT.

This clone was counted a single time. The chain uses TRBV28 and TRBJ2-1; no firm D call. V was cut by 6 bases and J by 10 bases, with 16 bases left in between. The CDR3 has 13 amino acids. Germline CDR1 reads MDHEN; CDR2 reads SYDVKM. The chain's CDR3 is CASSHKGLREQFF. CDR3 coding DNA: TGTGCCAGCAGCCATAAGGGTCTGCGGGAGCAGTTCTTC.

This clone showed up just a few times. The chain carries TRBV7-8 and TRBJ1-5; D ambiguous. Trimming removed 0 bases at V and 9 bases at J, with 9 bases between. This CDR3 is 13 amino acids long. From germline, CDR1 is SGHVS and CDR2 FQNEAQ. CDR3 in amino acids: CASSLAPVRPQHF. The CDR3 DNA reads TGTGCCAGCAGCTTAGCCCCAGTCCGGCCCCAGCATTTT.

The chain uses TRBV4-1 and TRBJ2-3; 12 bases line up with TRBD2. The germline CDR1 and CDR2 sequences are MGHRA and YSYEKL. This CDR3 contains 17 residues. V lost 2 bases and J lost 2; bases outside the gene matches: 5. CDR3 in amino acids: CASSQSGLAGNTDTQYF. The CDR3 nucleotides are TGCGCCAGCAGCCAATCCGGACTAGCGGGAAACACAGATACGCAGTATTTT.

CDR3 nucleotide sequence: TGTGCCAGCAGCTTAGAAAGCAATGAGCAGTTCTTC. This codes for CASSLESNEQFF. The chain combines TRBV7-9 with TRBJ2-1; D is ambiguous. The germline V and J ends were trimmed by 1 base and 6 bases, with 4 bases remaining between them. The CDR3 has 12 amino acids. CDR1 SEHNR and CDR2 FQNEAQ come from the germline V gene (reference sequence).

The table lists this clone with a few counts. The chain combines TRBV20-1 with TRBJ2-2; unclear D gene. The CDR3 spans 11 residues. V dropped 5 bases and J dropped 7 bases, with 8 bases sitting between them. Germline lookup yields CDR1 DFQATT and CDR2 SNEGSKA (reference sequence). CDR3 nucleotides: TGCAGTGCTTTCGACATCGGGGAGCTGTTTTTT. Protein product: CSAFDIGELFF.

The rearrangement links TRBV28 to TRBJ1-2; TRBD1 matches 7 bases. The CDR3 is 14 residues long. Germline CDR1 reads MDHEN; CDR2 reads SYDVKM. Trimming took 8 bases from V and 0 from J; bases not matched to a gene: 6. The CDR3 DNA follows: TGTGCCAGCCTCGAGGGGGCTTCTAACTATGGCTACACCTTC. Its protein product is CASLEGASNYGYTF.

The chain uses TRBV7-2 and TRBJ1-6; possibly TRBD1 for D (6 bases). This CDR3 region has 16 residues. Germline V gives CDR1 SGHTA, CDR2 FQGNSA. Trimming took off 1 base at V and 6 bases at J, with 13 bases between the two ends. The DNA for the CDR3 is TGTGCCAGCAGCTTAGTTTTGGGGGGCCTTAATTCACCCCTCCACTTT. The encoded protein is CASSLVLGGLNSPLHF.

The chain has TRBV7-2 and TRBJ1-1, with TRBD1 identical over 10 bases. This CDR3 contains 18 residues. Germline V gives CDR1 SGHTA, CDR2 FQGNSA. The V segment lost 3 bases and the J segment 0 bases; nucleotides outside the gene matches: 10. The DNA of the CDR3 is TGTGCCAGCAGCTTCGCCGGGACAGGGGTATTGGTGAACACTGAAGCTTTCTTT. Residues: CASSFAGTGVLVNTEAFF. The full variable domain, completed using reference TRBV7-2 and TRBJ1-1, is GAGVSQSPSNKVTEKGKDVELRCDPISGHTALYWYRQSLGQGLEFLIYFQGNSAPDKSGLPSDRFSAERTGGSVSTLTIQRTQQEDSAVYLCASSFAGTGVLVNTEAFFGQGTRLTVV.

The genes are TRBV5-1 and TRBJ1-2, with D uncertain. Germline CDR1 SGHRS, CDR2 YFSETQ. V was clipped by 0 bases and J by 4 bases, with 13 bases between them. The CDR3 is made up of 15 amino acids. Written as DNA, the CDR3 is TGCGCCAGCAGCTTGGGAATGTGGGTTGGCTATGGCTACACCTTC. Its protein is CASSLGMWVGYGYTF.

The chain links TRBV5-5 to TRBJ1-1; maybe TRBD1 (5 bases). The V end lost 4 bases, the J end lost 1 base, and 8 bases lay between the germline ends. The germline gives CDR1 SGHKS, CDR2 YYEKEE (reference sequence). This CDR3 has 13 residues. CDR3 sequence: CASSITGNTEAFF. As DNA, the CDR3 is TGTGCCAGCAGCATTACAGGGAACACTGAAGCTTTCTTT.